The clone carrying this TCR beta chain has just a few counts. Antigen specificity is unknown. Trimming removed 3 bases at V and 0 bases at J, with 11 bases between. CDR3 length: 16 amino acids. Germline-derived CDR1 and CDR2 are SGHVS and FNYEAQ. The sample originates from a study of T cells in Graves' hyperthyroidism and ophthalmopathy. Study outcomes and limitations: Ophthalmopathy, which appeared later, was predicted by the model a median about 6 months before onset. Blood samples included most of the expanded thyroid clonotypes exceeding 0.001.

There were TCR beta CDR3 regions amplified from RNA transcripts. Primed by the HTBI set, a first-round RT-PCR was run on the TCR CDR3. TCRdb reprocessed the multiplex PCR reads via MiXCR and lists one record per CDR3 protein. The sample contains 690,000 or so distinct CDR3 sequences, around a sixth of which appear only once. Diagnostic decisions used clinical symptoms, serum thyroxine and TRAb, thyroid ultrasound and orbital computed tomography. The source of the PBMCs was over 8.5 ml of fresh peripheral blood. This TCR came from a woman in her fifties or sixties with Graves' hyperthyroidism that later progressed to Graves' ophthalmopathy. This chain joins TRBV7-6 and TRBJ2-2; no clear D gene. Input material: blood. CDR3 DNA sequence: TGTGCCAGCAGCTTGGGTGGGGTCGCGAACACCGGGGAGCTGTTTTTT. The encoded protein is CASSLGGVANTGELFF.